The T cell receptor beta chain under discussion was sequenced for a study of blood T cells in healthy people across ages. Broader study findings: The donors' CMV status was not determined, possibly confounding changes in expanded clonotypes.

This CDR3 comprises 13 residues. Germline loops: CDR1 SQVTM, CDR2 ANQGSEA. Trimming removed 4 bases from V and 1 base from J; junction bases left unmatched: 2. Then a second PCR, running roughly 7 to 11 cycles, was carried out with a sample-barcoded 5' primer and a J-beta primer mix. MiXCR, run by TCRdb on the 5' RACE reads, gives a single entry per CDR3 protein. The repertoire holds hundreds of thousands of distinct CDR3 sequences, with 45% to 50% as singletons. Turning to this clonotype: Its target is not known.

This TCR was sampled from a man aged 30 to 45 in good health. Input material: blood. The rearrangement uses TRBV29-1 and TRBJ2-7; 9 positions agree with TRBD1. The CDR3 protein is CSVAGTGSYEQYF. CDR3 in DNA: TGCAGCGTTGCCGGGACAGGGTCCTACGAGCAGTACTTC.